Below are 13 T cell receptor beta chains sequenced from a single sample in a study of tissue T cells after allogeneic stem cell transplantation. Profiled with immunoSEQ multiplex PCR; TCRdb holds only in-frame clones, not every one. The sample shows some 3,900 clones, 45% to 55% of them seen only once. This sample's time point: mouse harvest day 7 after allogeneic transplant. Each mouse received 10^7 T-cell-depleted marrow cells plus 10^6 splenic CD5+ T cells by tail vein. Sample: lymph node tissue. These receptor sequences come from a female BALB/c mouse given C57BL/6 T cells with graft-versus-host disease after an allogeneic hematopoietic cell transplant.

Comments on this clone: The listed genes are named as in mouse. The CDR3 goes on 1 residue after the read ends, and that part is filled in from the germline J gene. This chain joins TRBV26 and TRBJ1-6; D call uncertain. TRBJ1-6 carries the ORF label, with uncertain function. CDR3 size: 13 residues. Looked up from germline, CDR1 is KGHPV and CDR2 is FQNQEV (reference sequence). V lost 4 bases and J lost 5, with 6 bases in between. The chain's CDR3 is CASSRQNNSPLYF. Partial CDR3 DNA: TGTGCCAGCAGTCGCCAGAATAATTCGCCCCTCTAC.

About this clone: Mouse gene names and germline throughout. The CDR3 goes on 1 residue after the read ends, and that part is filled in from the germline J gene. The chain recombines TRBV13-1 with TRBJ2-3; D is ambiguous. The CDR3 has 12 residues. CDR1 is NSHNY and CDR2 is SYGAGN in the germline V gene. The V end lost 0 bases, the J end lost 6 bases, and 5 bases lay between the germline ends. The covered CDR3 bases are TGTGCCAGCAGTGATGCCCGGGAAACGCTGTAT. Protein: CASSDARETLY. The whole CDR3 reads CASSDARETLYF.

This clone is classed as large. Gene names and germline match the mouse. Read coverage stops 1 residue before the CDR3 terminus; the germline J gene supplies the remainder. The rearrangement uses TRBV1 and TRBJ1-1, with a weak D call TRBD1 (5 bases). V dropped 3 bases and J dropped 0 bases, with 11 bases sitting between them. This CDR3 is 15 amino acids long. The germline V gene has CDR1 NSQYPW and CDR2 LRSPGD (reference sequence). The sequenced CDR3 bases are TGCACCTGCAGTGCCGGGACGCTTGCAAACACAGAAGTCTTC. This sequence encodes CTCSAGTLANTEVF. The full CDR3 protein reads CTCSAGTLANTEVFF.

Concerning this clone itself: Any gene name here is a mouse gene name. The CDR3 loop is CASSQEPVSYEQYF. The CDR3 DNA, read in part, is TGTGCCAGCAGCCAAGAACCGGTCTCCTATGAACAGTAC. The rearrangement joins TRBV2 to TRBJ2-7; D is undetermined. The CDR3 end is not reached by the read, which stops 1 residue before it; the germline J gene fills it in. V gave up 0 bases and J gave up 0 bases, with 6 bases separating them. The CDR3 runs 14 residues. CDR1 and CDR2 from the germline V gene are LGHNA and YSYQKL.

This clone was counted a few times. Any gene name here is a mouse gene name. The CDR3 goes on 1 residue after the read ends, and that part is filled in from the germline J gene. The V gene is TRBV12-1, the J gene TRBJ2-5; 8 bases match TRBD2. Germline-derived CDR1 and CDR2 are SGHSN and HYEKVE. Trimming took 0 bases from V and 1 from J; bases not matched to a gene: 2. The length of the CDR3 is 15 residues. The CDR3 DNA, read in part, is TGTGCCAGCTCTCTCGGGGGGGGCCACCAAGACACCCAGTAC. It translates to CASSLGGGHQDTQY. The entire CDR3 reads CASSLGGGHQDTQYF.

Within the sample, this clone is large. Mouse gene names apply. The CDR3 end lies 1 residue beyond the end of the read and is filled in from the germline J gene. The gene calls are TRBV29 and TRBJ1-5; D is unclear. Deletions cut 5 bases from V and 4 bases from J, with 9 bases between. In germline, CDR1 is MSHET, CDR2 SYDVDS. The CDR3 extends over 13 amino acids. CDR3 DNA, as far as it was read: TGTGCTAGCAGTCCCGGGGAAAACCAGGCTCCGCTT. Encoded protein: CASSPGENQAPL. The full-length CDR3 reads as CASSPGENQAPLF.

Comments on this clone: Gene names refer to mouse genes. The read ends 1 residue shy of where the CDR3 ends; the end is completed using the germline J gene. This rearrangement joins TRBV15 to TRBJ2-7; 8 positions match TRBD1. The CDR3 has 14 residues. Germline V CDR1 and CDR2: SGHND, FRSKSL. The V and J ends lost 5 bases and 0 bases, in that order; junction bases with no gene match: 3. The CDR3 bases that were read are TGTGCCAGCAGTCTCACAGGGGGCTCCTATGAACAGTAC. As protein: CASSLTGGSYEQY. Given in full, the CDR3 is CASSLTGGSYEQYF.

Worth noting for this clone: Gene names denote mouse genes. The read terminates 1 residue before the CDR3 end, so the remaining end is supplied by the germline J gene. V usage is TRBV3 and J usage is TRBJ2-2; TRBD2 agrees at 11 bases. This CDR3 is built from 15 residues. V trimming: 1 base; J trimming: 6 bases; junction bases outside the gene matches: 1. Germline V gene sequence: CDR1 SNHLY, CDR2 FYNGKV (reference sequence). CDR3 residues: CASSLDWGGAGQLYF. The CDR3 DNA, read in part, is TGTGCCAGCAGCTTAGACTGGGGGGGCGCCGGGCAGCTCTAC.

This clone was counted only a few times. Genes and germline come from the mouse. Coverage ceases 1 residue before the CDR3 finishes, and the germline J gene fills in the end. This chain uses TRBV26 with TRBJ1-5; D unclear. The germline V gene encodes CDR1 KGHPV and CDR2 FQNQEV (reference sequence). The CDR3 runs to 14 residues. V was clipped by 2 bases and J by 0 bases, with 5 bases between them. The CDR3 DNA, read in part, is TGTGCCAGCAGTCTGCAGCATAACAACCAGGCTCCGCTT. Its protein product is CASSLQHNNQAPL. The full CDR3 is CASSLQHNNQAPLF.

A note on this clone: Gene names and germline refer to mouse. The read halts 1 residue ahead of the CDR3 end, with the missing end drawn from the germline J gene. The chain couples TRBV26 to TRBJ2-4; 7 bases fit TRBD1. This CDR3 has 14 residues. J was trimmed by 3 bases and V by 4 bases; bases with no gene match: 4. Germline lookup yields CDR1 KGHPV and CDR2 FQNQEV (reference sequence). CDR3 DNA, as far as it was read: TGTGCCAGCAGTCCGACAGGGAGCCAAAACACCTTGTAC. Protein sequence: CASSPTGSQNTLY. In full, the CDR3 reads CASSPTGSQNTLYF.

With respect to this clone: Each gene name is a mouse one. The read stops 1 residue short of the end of the CDR3; the missing end is completed from the germline J gene. The chain recombines TRBV19 with TRBJ1-4; D is perhaps TRBD1 (6 bases). Germline-derived CDR1 and CDR2 are FNHDT and SITEND (reference sequence). The CDR3 is 14 residues long. The V end lost 5 bases, the J end lost 0 bases, and 8 bases lay between the germline ends. CDR3 DNA, as far as it was read: TGTGCCAGCAGGGGGACAATTTCCAACGAAAGATTATTT. Translation gives CASRGTISNERLF. The entire CDR3 protein is CASRGTISNERLFF. Complete variable domain (other parts from reference TRBV19 and TRBJ1-4): GGIITQTPKFLIGQEGQKLTLKCQQNFNHDTMYWYRQDSGKGLRLIYYSITENDLQKGDLSEGYDASREKKSSFSLTVTSAQKNEMAVFLCASRGTISNERLFFGHGTKLSVL.

With respect to this clone: Germline and genes here are mouse. The read gets to within 1 residue of the CDR3 end, and the germline J gene fills in the rest. The V and J genes are TRBV16 and TRBJ2-4, with D perhaps TRBD1 (6 bases). Trimming removed 4 bases from V and 4 bases from J, with 9 bases in between. CDR3 length: 13 residues. Germline V gene data show CDR1 as SGHSA and CDR2 as FRNQAP. CDR3 region: CASSSGQKNTLYF. The covered CDR3 bases are TGTGCAAGCAGCTCGGGACAAAAAAACACCTTGTAC. Drawing the rest from reference TRBV16 and TRBJ2-4, the complete variable domain is NAGVIQTPRHKVTGKGQEATLWCEPISGHSAVFWYRQTIVQGLEFLTYFRNQAPIDDSGMPKERFSAQMPNQSHSTLKIQSTQPQDSAVYLCASSSGQKNTLYFGAGTRLSVL.

As concerns this clone: Genes here carry mouse names. The read finishes 1 residue shy of the CDR3 end, and the germline J gene is used to complete it. This chain links TRBV1 with TRBJ2-4; D remains unclear. The V gene's germline CDR1 is NSQYPW and CDR2 LRSPGD (reference sequence). The length of the CDR3 is 14 residues. V was cut by 3 bases and J by 0 bases, with 7 bases left in between. CDR3 sequence reads: CTCSATTSQNTLYF. The covered CDR3 bases are TGCACCTGCAGTGCCACAACTAGTCAAAACACCTTGTAC.